This record concerns one T cell receptor (beta chain) sequence. Its antigen is not known. This specimen belongs to a study of beta chain features in type 1 diabetes. Notes on the study in general: Moderately but significantly shorter TCRB CDR3s were found in Type 1 diabetes patients in all four CD4+ subsets. Insertions at VDJ junctions were less frequent in type 1 diabetes patients. These patients also deleted more nucleotides at the same junctions. Equally in patients and controls, shorter templates might have been favored by PCR.

V lost 5 bases and J lost 4; bases outside the gene matches: 10. The CDR3 is made up of 16 amino acids. CDR1 SGHTA and CDR2 FQGNSA come from the germline V gene. Every isolated RNA sample was fully reverse transcribed, so sequencing captured expressed TCRB transcripts. Assay used: immunoSEQ multiplex PCR; TCRdb lists only in-frame clones, some missing. The table lists approximately 250,000 clones, 16% of them singletons. This TCR derives from a man under 40 with type 1 diabetes. The chain employs TRBV7-2 and TRBJ2-1, with 8 bases aligning to TRBD1. Source material: naive CD4+ T cells from blood. In DNA form, the CDR3 reads TGTGCCAGCAGCCCCACCAGGGGGCGAAGGTACAATGAGCAGTTCTTC. As protein: CASSPTRGRRYNEQFF.